Sequencing of this T cell receptor beta chain was carried out in a study of identical twins. TCRdb used MiXCR to reprocess the 5' RACE reads, holding one entry per CDR3 protein. The data show more than 1.5 million distinct CDR3 sequences, with less than 40% seen just once and roughly 0.3% held by the top ten. With respect to this clonotype: Its antigen is still unknown.

The V gene lost 4 bases and the J gene lost 0 bases, with 13 bases spanning the gap. Germline CDR1 and CDR2: DFQATT and SNEGSKA (reference sequence). The CDR3 contains 15 residues. Study-level points and caveats: Cord blood's abundant beta clonotypes had fewer insertions, unlike memory repertoires.

Sequenced: cord blood. The sequence was obtained from a newborn girl in good health. The V gene is TRBV20-1, the J gene TRBJ2-1; a possible D gene is TRBD2 (6 bases). The CDR3, as DNA: TGCAGTGCTAACCGGGACTTTAGCTCCTACAATGAGCAGTTCTTC. Translating it yields CSANRDFSSYNEQFF.